A selection of T cell receptor beta chains follows, all from one sample in a study of blood T cell repertoires in COVID-19. Sequencing was performed with immunoSEQ multiplex PCR; in TCRdb, only in-frame clones are kept and a portion is missing. The sample yields roughly 230,000 clones, 85% seen once. Sequenced: peripheral blood. All receptors derive from a man over 45 with COVID-19, enrolled during active disease. Both conserved end residues are part of each CDR3. A D gene is named only where the DNA matches it firmly. The size field is filled for only some rows; it gives once, few, many or a size class.

>-|TRBV24-1|TRBJ2-1|-
TGTGCCACCAGTGATCAGGGGTACAATGAGCAGTTCTTC
CATSDQGYNEQFF
>-|TRBV5-1|TRBJ2-3|TRBD2
TGCGCCAGCAGCTCTCTCCCTCTCGCGGGGGGGGCAGATACGCAGTATTTT
CASSSLPLAGGADTQYF
>few|TRBV3-1/TRBV3-2|TRBJ2-7|-
TGTGCCAGCAGCCAAAAGACAGTCTCCTACGAGCAGTACTTC
CASSQKTVSYEQYF
>few|TRBV28|TRBJ2-7|TRBD1
TGTGCCAGCAGTCTCCGGGACAGGATAGGGGAGCAGTACTTC
CASSLRDRIGEQYF
>once|TRBV7-6|TRBJ1-3|-
TGTGCCAGCAGCTTAGAGGCAGGGGCAATTTTTACCATATATTTT
CASSLEAGAIFTIYF
>-|TRBV25-1|TRBJ2-1|TRBD1
TGTGCCAGCACGGGACAGTTATACAATGAGCAGTTCTTC
CASTGQLYNEQFF
>-|TRBV4-1|TRBJ1-1|-
TGCGCCAGCAGTCAACAGAAGATGAACACTGAAGCTTTCTTT
CASSQQKMNTEAFF
>-|TRBV4-1|TRBJ1-5|-
TGCGCCAGCAGCCAAGATGGAGCGAGCAATCAGCCCCAGCATTTT
CASSQDGASNQPQHF
>-|TRBV4-2|TRBJ1-2|-
TGTGCCAGCAGCCAACCACAGGTGAACTATGGCTACACCTTC
CASSQPQVNYGYTF
>-|TRBV30|TRBJ2-7|TRBD2
TGTGCCTGGAGTGTGTATAGCGGGGGCCCCTACGAGCAGTACTTC
CAWSVYSGGPYEQYF
>-|TRBV3-1/TRBV3-2|TRBJ1-2|-
TGTGCCAGCAGCCAAGAGGGCGAGATACGACAGGCTGGCTACACCTTC
CASSQEGEIRQAGYTF
>-|TRBV20-1|TRBJ2-5|TRBD2
TGCAGTGTTTACGGGAGGGAGACCCAGTACTTC
CSVYGRETQYF
>-|TRBV7-2|TRBJ2-7|TRBD1
TGTGCCAGCAGCTGGACAGGGAATCTCCTATACGAGCAGTACTTC
CASSWTGNLLYEQYF
>-|TRBV15|TRBJ2-7|-
TGTGCCACCACCCTGGGCAGGGGCTACGAGCAGTACTTC
CATTLGRGYEQYF
>-|TRBV28|TRBJ2-5|TRBD2
TGTGCCAGCAGTCCGCGGGGGGCCGTCGGGACCCAGTACTTC
CASSPRGAVGTQYF
>-|TRBV3-1/TRBV3-2|TRBJ2-3|-
TGTGCCAGCAGCCAAGTTGCGGGGGCTACCACAGATACGCAGTATTTT
CASSQVAGATTDTQYF
>once|TRBV15|TRBJ2-7|-
TGTGCCACCAGCAGAGAGGGAGGACAGGACGAGCAGTACTTC
CATSREGGQDEQYF
>-|TRBV27|TRBJ2-2|-
TGTGCCAGCAGTTTTTACGGGGGGCGTGCCGGGGAGCTGTTTTTT
CASSFYGGRAGELFF
>-|TRBV5-1|TRBJ2-7|-
TGCGCCAGCAGCGCGGACAGCTACTACGAGCAGTACTTC
CASSADSYYEQYF
>-|TRBV6-1|TRBJ1-2|-
TGTGCCAGCAGTGAAGGAGGGGGTCCCTATGGCTACACCTTC
CASSEGGGPYGYTF
>-|TRBV6-5|TRBJ1-2|-
TGTGCCAGCAGCGCCACCAATTTAGTGGGAGGTGGCTACACCTTC
CASSATNLVGGGYTF
>-|TRBV5-1|TRBJ1-3|TRBD1
TGCGCCAGCAGCCCAGGGACAGGGGGCCCCTCTGGAAACACCATATATTTT
CASSPGTGGPSGNTIYF
>-|TRBV6-1|TRBJ1-5|-
TGTGCCAGCAGTGAAGGAGGGTTTAGTCAGCCCCAGCATTTT
CASSEGGFSQPQHF
>-|TRBV7-6|TRBJ2-3|TRBD1
TGTGCCAGCAGCTGGGACAGGGCAGATACGCAGTATTTT
CASSWDRADTQYF
>few|TRBV10-2|TRBJ1-1|-
TGCGCCAGCAGTGAATCGGTGAACACTGAAGCTTTCTTT
CASSESVNTEAFF
>-|TRBV7-2|TRBJ2-1|TRBD2
TGTGCCAGCAGCTTAGCGGGACTAGCGGGGGTAGAGGAGCAGTTCTTC
CASSLAGLAGVEEQFF
>-|TRBV3-1/TRBV3-2|TRBJ1-5|-
TGTGCCAGCAGCCAAGGAGGACAGCACCTCAATCAGCCCCAGCATTTT
CASSQGGQHLNQPQHF
>-|TRBV2|TRBJ2-7|TRBD2
TGTGCCAGCAGTGAGACTTCTCGGGAGGCCGAGCAGTACTTC
CASSETSREAEQYF
>-|TRBV6-1|TRBJ1-6|-
TGTGCCAGCAGTGATGTCAGGGGAAATTCACCCCTCCACTTT
CASSDVRGNSPLHF
>-|TRBV30|TRBJ2-7|TRBD2
TGTGCCTGGAGTCCCCTAGCGGGGGGGCCTTACGAGCAGTACTTC
CAWSPLAGGPYEQYF
>few|TRBV7-2|TRBJ1-6|TRBD1
TGTGCCAGCAGCTTTGTGGCAGGGGGCGCGGGGCGGTCCCTCCACTTT
CASSFVAGGAGRSLHF
>once|TRBV6-5|TRBJ1-2|TRBD1
TGTGCCAGCACTGGACAGGGGGCCGGTGGCTACACCTTC
CASTGQGAGGYTF
>few|TRBV12-3/TRBV12-4|TRBJ2-7|-
TGTGCCAGCAGCCGCCTGAGCTCCTACGAGCAGTACTTC
CASSRLSSYEQYF
>-|TRBV19|TRBJ2-1|TRBD2
TGTGCGGTCGCGGGCGGGGGGGTATACAATGAGCAGTTCTTC
CAVAGGGVYNEQFF
>-|TRBV5-4|TRBJ2-7|-
TGTGCCAGCAGCTTGGCCCAGGGGAAAATTCAGTACTTC
CASSLAQGKIQYF
>-|TRBV9|TRBJ2-1|-
TGTGCCAGCAGCGTAGCTACGAGGAACTACAATGAGCAGTTCTTC
CASSVATRNYNEQFF
>few|TRBV4-3|TRBJ1-3|-
TGCGCCAGCAGCCCCTTCGTATCTGGAAACACCATATATTTT
CASSPFVSGNTIYF
>-|TRBV11-2|TRBJ1-6|-
TGTGCCAGCAGTAATTTTGGGCGAAATTCACCCCTCCACTTT
CASSNFGRNSPLHF
>-|TRBV6-2/TRBV6-3|TRBJ1-5|-
TGTGCCAGCAGTTACGGGAGGGGTAGCAATCAGCCCCAGCATTTT
CASSYGRGSNQPQHF
>-|TRBV30|TRBJ2-5|TRBD2
TGTGCCTTTAGCGGGGGGCCGATGGAGGCAGAGACCCAGTACTTC
CAFSGGPMEAETQYF
>-|TRBV19|TRBJ2-7|TRBD1
TGTGCCAGTACCCAGAGACAGGGGTCCTACGAGCAGTACTTC
CASTQRQGSYEQYF
>-|TRBV2|TRBJ1-5|-
TGTGCCAGCAGGACACGTCATAGCAATCAGCCCCAGCATTTT
CASRTRHSNQPQHF
>-|TRBV6-5|TRBJ2-7|TRBD1
TGTGCCAGCACCGCACAGGGGACCCCCTACGAGCAGTACTTC
CASTAQGTPYEQYF
>-|TRBV5-4|TRBJ2-6|-
TGTGCCAGCAGCTTCATTTTTTCGGGATCTGGGGCCAACGTCCTGACTTTC
CASSFIFSGSGANVLTF
>-|TRBV7-9|TRBJ1-2|-
TGTGCCAGCAGCTTAGACACCCCCGGCTACACCTTC
CASSLDTPGYTF
>-|TRBV5-8|TRBJ1-2|-
TGTGCCAGCAGTCAGGGGTCCCCCTATGGCTACACCTTC
CASSQGSPYGYTF
>-|TRBV2|TRBJ2-7|TRBD2
TGTGCCAGCAGTGAAGCGCTTGGGAGGGTGCGGTACTTC
CASSEALGRVRYF